The 8 T cell receptor beta chains reported below all come from one sample, sequenced in a study of T cells after yellow fever vaccination. TCRdb passed the 5' RACE reads through MiXCR, listing each CDR3 protein once. The sample includes 600,000 to 750,000 distinct CDR3 sequences, more than 9% of them seen just once. Sample: PBMCs, taken on the day of the yellow fever booster vaccination. Receptors originate from a man between 25 and 39 years old who received the YFV17D yellow fever vaccine.

This clonotype occurred a few times. The gene calls are TRBV6-5 and TRBJ2-7; 9 bases are shared with TRBD2. The CDR3 contains 16 residues. The germline V gene has CDR1 MNHEY and CDR2 SVGAGI. The ends lost 10 bases at V and 3 bases at J; junction bases unmatched: 16. As DNA, the CDR3 is TGTGCCACCCTGTACAATCTAGCGGGGCCCCACTACGAGCAGTACTTC. It codes for CATLYNLAGPHYEQYF.

This clonotype was seen more than once but under ten times. The V call is TRBV29-1, the J call TRBJ2-3, with unresolved D. Per the germline V gene, CDR1 is SQVTM and CDR2 is ANQGSEA. With 4 bases removed from V and 3 bases from J, the gap between germline ends came to 8 bases. CDR3 length equals 12 residues. This CDR3 reads CSVVAGTDTQYF. As DNA, the CDR3 is TGCAGCGTTGTGGCCGGAACAGATACGCAGTATTTT.

This clonotype was found a few times. The chain recombines TRBV19 with TRBJ2-5; the D gene could be TRBD1 or TRBD2 (5 bases each). The V and J ends lost 7 bases and 4 bases respectively, with 13 bases between them. The CDR3 runs to 13 residues. The germline CDR1 and CDR2 sequences are LNHDA and SQIVND (reference sequence). The chain's CDR3 is CASKASGTETQYF. The CDR3 bases are TGTGCCAGTAAGGCGTCAGGGACAGAGACCCAGTACTTC.

This chain uses TRBV7-2 with TRBJ2-7; D could derive from TRBD1 or TRBD2 (6 bases each). This CDR3 has 15 residues. V was pared by 5 bases and J by 2 bases, with 16 bases between. Germline-derived CDR1 and CDR2 are SGHTA and FQGNSA. CDR3 sequence reads: CASSPLPRGPYEQYF. The CDR3 nucleotides are TGTGCCAGCAGCCCGCTTCCCCGGGGGCCCTACGAGCAGTACTTC.

V and J are TRBV12-3 or TRBV12-4 and TRBJ2-7; 7 bases are shared with TRBD1. The CDR3 has 15 residues. V was pared by 1 base and J by 0 bases, with 3 bases of the junction left unmatched. CDR3 in DNA: TGTGCCAGCAGTTTAGGGGGACAGATCTCCTACGAGCAGTACTTC. Protein sequence: CASSLGGQISYEQYF.

The chain employs TRBV6-5 and TRBJ1-5, with TRBD1 matching over 8 bases. Germline assignment: CDR1 MNHEY and CDR2 SVGAGI. The V segment lost 1 base and the J segment 4 bases; nucleotides outside the gene matches: 9. This CDR3 contains 17 residues. DNA of the CDR3: TGTGCCAGCAGTTACTATGGACAGGGCACTGTTAATCAGCCCCAGCATTTT. This translates into CASSYYGQGTVNQPQHF.

This clonotype appeared a few times. The rearrangement links TRBV20-1 to TRBJ2-3; D unclear. Germline V gene lookup returns CDR1 DFQATT and CDR2 SNEGSKA (reference sequence). The CDR3 consists of 10 residues. The V end was cut by 3 bases, the J end by 7 bases, with 5 bases between. In DNA form, the CDR3 reads TGCAGTGCTAGCAAAAATACGCAGTATTTT. Amino acid sequence: CSASKNTQYF.

This chain links TRBV27 with TRBJ1-1; 8 bases are shared with TRBD1. Germline lookup yields CDR1 MNHEY and CDR2 SMNVEV (reference sequence). The J segment lost 5 bases and the V segment lost 2 bases, leaving 4 bases of the junction unmatched. The CDR3 has 14 amino acids. The CDR3 region is CASSLDRGETEAFF. The CDR3 DNA sequence: TGTGCCAGCAGTTTAGACAGGGGTGAGACTGAAGCTTTCTTT.